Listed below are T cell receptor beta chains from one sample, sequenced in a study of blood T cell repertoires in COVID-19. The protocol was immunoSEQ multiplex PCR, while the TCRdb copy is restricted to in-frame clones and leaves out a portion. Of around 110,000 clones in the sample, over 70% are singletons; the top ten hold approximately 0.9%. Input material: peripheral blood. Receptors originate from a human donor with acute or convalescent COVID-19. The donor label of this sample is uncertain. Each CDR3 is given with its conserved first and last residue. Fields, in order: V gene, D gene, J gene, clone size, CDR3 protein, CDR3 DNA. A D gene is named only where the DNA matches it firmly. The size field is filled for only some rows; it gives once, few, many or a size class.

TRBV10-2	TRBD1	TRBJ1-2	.	CATQRDSYGYTF	TGCGCCACCCAAAGGGACAGTTATGGCTACACCTTC
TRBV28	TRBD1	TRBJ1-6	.	CASSPLGQGSVGSPLHF	TGTGCCAGCAGTCCCCTAGGACAGGGTTCCGTCGGCTCACCCCTCCACTTT
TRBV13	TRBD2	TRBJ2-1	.	CASSLGSGATYNEQFF	TGTGCCAGCAGCTTAGGTAGCGGGGCCACCTACAATGAGCAGTTCTTC
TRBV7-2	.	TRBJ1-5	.	CASSSKRGYDQPQHF	TGTGCCAGCAGCTCCAAAAGGGGATACGATCAGCCCCAGCATTTT
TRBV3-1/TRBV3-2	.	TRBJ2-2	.	CASSQWGENTGELFF	TGTGCCAGCAGCCAATGGGGGGAGAACACCGGGGAGCTGTTTTTT
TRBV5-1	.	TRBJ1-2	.	CASSLAPPSDGYTF	TGCGCCAGCAGCTTGGCCCCCCCATCGGATGGCTACACCTTC
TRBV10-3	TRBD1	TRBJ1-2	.	CAISEWDSLYGYTF	TGTGCCATCAGTGAGTGGGACAGCCTCTATGGCTACACCTTC
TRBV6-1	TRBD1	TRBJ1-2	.	CASSSPGQGTGYTF	TGTGCCAGCAGTTCCCCGGGACAGGGTACCGGCTACACCTTC
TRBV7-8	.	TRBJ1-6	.	CASSLRLRGSYSPLHF	TGTGCCAGCAGCTTACGGCTAAGGGGGAGTTATTCACCCCTCCACTTT
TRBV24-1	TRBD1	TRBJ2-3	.	CATSDGTGVQDTQYF	TGTGCCACCAGTGATGGGACAGGGGTCCAAGATACGCAGTATTTT
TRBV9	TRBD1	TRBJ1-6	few	CASSATGSGSPLHF	TGTGCCAGCAGCGCGACAGGGTCGGGTTCACCCCTCCACTTT
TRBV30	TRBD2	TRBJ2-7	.	CAWMTSGGTYEQYF	TGTGCCTGGATGACTAGCGGGGGTACCTACGAGCAGTACTTC
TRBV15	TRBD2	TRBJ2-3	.	CATSRDHLGGGTDTQYF	TGTGCCACCAGCAGAGATCACCTGGGGGGGGGCACAGATACGCAGTATTTT
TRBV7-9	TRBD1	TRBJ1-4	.	CASSPGTGHFAANEKLFF	TGTGCCAGCAGTCCCGGGACAGGGCATTTCGCAGCTAATGAAAAACTGTTTTTT
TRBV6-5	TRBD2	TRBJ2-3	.	CASSSSGGRADTQYF	TGTGCCAGCAGCTCCAGCGGGGGAAGGGCAGATACGCAGTATTTT
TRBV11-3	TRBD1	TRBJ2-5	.	CASSFGTGEVQYF	TGTGCCAGCAGCTTCGGGACAGGGGAGGTCCAGTACTTC
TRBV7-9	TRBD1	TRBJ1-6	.	CGWDRGGSPLHF	TGTGGTTGGGACAGGGGTGGTTCACCCCTCCACTTT
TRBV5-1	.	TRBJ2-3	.	CASSLGTATDTQYF	TGCGCCAGCAGCTTGGGGACAGCCACAGATACGCAGTATTTT
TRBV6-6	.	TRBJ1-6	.	CASRGESSYNSPLHF	TGTGCCAGCAGGGGAGAGAGCTCCTATAATTCACCCCTCCACTTT
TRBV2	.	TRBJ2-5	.	CASSEATLGHTETQYF	TGTGCCAGCAGTGAAGCCACCTTGGGACATACGGAGACCCAGTACTTC
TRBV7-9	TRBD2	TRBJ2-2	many	CASSLARLASGENTGELFF	TGTGCCAGCAGCTTAGCAAGGTTGGCTAGCGGGGAGAACACCGGGGAGCTGTTTTTT
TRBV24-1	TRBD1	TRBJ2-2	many	CATSDSRGRIGELFF	TGTGCCACCAGTGATTCCAGGGGGCGGATCGGGGAGCTGTTTTTT
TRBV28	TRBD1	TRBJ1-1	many	CASAQRRPGGFSTEAFF	TGTGCCAGCGCCCAAAGGCGGCCAGGGGGCTTCAGTACTGAAGCTTTCTTT
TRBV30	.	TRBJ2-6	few	CAWARGSGANVLTF	TGTGCCTGGGCGAGGGGGTCGGGGGCCAACGTCCTGACTTTC
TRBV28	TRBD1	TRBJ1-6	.	CASKPPGQANSPLHF	TGTGCCAGCAAGCCACCGGGACAGGCCAATTCACCCCTCCACTTT
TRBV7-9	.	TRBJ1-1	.	CASAGRENTEAFF	TGTGCCAGCGCAGGGAGGGAGAACACTGAAGCTTTCTTT
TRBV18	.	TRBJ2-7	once	CASSRSDGSEQYF	TGTGCCAGCTCCAGATCAGATGGCTCCGAGCAGTACTTC
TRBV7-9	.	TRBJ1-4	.	CASSPAGSEKLFF	TGTGCCAGCAGCCCAGCGGGGAGCGAAAAACTGTTTTTT
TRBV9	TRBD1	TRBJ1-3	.	CASSVAGGEDTIYF	TGTGCCAGCAGCGTAGCAGGGGGCGAGGACACCATATATTTT
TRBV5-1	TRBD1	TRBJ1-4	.	CASSLSQGINEKLFF	TGCGCCAGCAGCTTGTCACAGGGGATTAATGAAAAACTGTTTTTT
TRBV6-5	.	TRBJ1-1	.	CASRWTANTEAFF	TGTGCCAGCAGGTGGACAGCGAACACTGAAGCTTTCTTT
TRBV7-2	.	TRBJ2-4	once	CASTPLAKNIQYF	TGTGCCAGCACTCCGTTAGCCAAAAACATTCAGTACTTC
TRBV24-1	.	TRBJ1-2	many	CATSDLMELVLYGYTF	TGTGCCACCAGTGATTTGATGGAGCTGGTCCTGTATGGCTACACCTTC
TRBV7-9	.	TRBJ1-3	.	CASSLRVLGNTIYF	TGTGCCAGCAGCTTACGAGTATTAGGAAACACCATATATTTT
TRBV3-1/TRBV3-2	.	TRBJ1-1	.	CASSQGAGNTEAFF	TGTGCCAGCAGCCAAGGGGCAGGGAACACTGAAGCTTTCTTT
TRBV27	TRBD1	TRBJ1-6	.	CASSPDRDNSPLHF	TGTGCCAGCAGTCCCGACAGGGATAATTCACCCCTCCACTTT
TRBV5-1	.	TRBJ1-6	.	CASSLGWQGNSPLHF	TGCGCCAGCAGCTTGGGCTGGCAGGGTAATTCACCCCTCCACTTT
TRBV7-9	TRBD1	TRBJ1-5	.	CASSSTGINQPQHF	TGTGCCAGCAGCTCGACAGGGATCAATCAGCCCCAGCATTTT
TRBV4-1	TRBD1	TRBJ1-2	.	CASSQDSGQVQGGYTF	TGCGCCAGCAGCCAAGATTCGGGACAGGTACAGGGTGGCTACACCTTC
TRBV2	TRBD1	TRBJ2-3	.	CASRATGVATDTQYF	TGTGCCAGCAGGGCAACAGGGGTGGCCACAGATACGCAGTATTTT
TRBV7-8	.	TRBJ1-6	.	CASSAGGGHSPLHF	TGTGCCAGCAGCGCGGGGGGAGGCCATTCACCCCTCCACTTT
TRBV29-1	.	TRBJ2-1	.	CSVAFASYNEQFF	TGCAGCGTTGCCTTTGCGTCCTACAATGAGCAGTTCTTC
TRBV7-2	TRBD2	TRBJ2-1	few	CASSSSGGAYNEQFF	TGTGCCAGCAGCTCTAGCGGGGGGGCCTACAATGAGCAGTTCTTC
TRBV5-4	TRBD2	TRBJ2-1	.	CASSLGLELADNEQFF	TGTGCCAGCAGCTTGGGGCTTGAACTAGCGGACAATGAGCAGTTCTTC
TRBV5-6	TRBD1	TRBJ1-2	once	CASSATSGGPYGYTF	TGTGCCAGCAGCGCTACCTCAGGGGGACCATATGGCTACACCTTC
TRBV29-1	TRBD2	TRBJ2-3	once	CSGGGGTDTQYF	TGCAGCGGGGGAGGGGGCACAGATACGCAGTATTTT
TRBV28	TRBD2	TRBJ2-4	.	CASSFRTSGGLAKNIQYF	TGTGCCAGCAGTTTCAGGACTAGCGGGGGACTAGCCAAAAACATTCAGTACTTC
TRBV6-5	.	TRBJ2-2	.	CASSPTGVNTGELFF	TGTGCCAGCAGTCCCACCGGGGTGAACACCGGGGAGCTGTTTTTT
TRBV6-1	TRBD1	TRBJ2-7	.	CASSGGSPGQGSYEQYF	TGTGCCAGCAGTGGGGGAAGTCCGGGACAGGGTTCCTACGAGCAGTACTTC
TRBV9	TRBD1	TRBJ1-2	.	CASTGTGYGSYGYTF	TGTGCCAGCACCGGGACAGGGTACGGATCCTATGGCTACACCTTC
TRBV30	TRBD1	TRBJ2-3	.	CAWSGGQLYTDTQYF	TGTGCCTGGAGTGGGGGACAGTTATACACAGATACGCAGTATTTT
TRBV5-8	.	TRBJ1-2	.	CASSLESMGYYGYTF	TGTGCCAGCAGCTTGGAATCGATGGGCTACTATGGCTACACCTTC
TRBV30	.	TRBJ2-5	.	CAWSPPGTSRETQYF	TGTGCCTGGAGTCCCCCCGGGACATCGAGAGAGACCCAGTACTTC
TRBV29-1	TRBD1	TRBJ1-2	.	CSVWTGVARTF	TGCAGCGTCTGGACAGGGGTGGCTAGGACCTTC
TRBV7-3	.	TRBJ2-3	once	CASSLEGTDTQYF	TGTGCCAGCAGCTTAGAGGGCACAGATACGCAGTATTTT
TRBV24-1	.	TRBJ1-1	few	CATSDPNGGSTEAFF	TGTGCCACCAGTGATCCAAACGGGGGGTCCACTGAAGCTTTCTTT
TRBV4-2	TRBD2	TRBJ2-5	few	CASSQKRGSQETQYF	TGTGCCAGCAGCCAAAAGCGGGGAAGCCAAGAGACCCAGTACTTC
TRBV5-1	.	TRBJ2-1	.	CASSDDYSSYNEQFF	TGCGCCAGCAGCGATGACTACAGCTCCTACAATGAGCAGTTCTTC
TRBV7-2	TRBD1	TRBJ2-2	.	CASSLTRDRGNTGELFF	TGTGCCAGCAGCTTAACCAGGGACAGGGGGAACACCGGGGAGCTGTTTTTT
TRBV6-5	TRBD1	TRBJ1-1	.	CASRAGTGNTEAFF	TGTGCCAGCAGGGCCGGGACAGGGAACACTGAAGCTTTCTTT